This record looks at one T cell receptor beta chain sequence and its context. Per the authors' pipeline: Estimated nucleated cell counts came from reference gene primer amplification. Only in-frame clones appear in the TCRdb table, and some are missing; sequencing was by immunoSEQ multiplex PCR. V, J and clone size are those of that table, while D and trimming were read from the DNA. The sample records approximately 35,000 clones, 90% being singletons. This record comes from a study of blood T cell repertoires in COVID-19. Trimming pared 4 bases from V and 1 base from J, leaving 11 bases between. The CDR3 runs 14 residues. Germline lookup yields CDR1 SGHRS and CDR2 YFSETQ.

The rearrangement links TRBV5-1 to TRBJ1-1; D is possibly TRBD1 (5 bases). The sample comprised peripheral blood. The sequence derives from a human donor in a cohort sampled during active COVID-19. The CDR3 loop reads CASSRGGPNTEAFF. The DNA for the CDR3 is TGCGCCAGCAGCCGGGGGGGACCGAACACTGAAGCTTTCTTT.